This T cell receptor beta chain was identified in a study of blood T cell repertoires in COVID-19. Across the study: Donors in the United States, Italy and Spain gave samples during acute or convalescent COVID-19. Sources were T cells, B-cell-depleted T cells, or PBMCs; the material itself was cDNA or gDNA.

This clone was counted many times. The CDR3 runs to 16 residues. Germline values: CDR1 LNHDA, CDR2 SQIVND (reference sequence). With V trimmed by 3 bases and J by 5 bases, 4 bases remained unmatched. Repertoires were generated with immunoSEQ multiplex PCR, while TCRdb's copy carries only in-frame clones and drops some. The sample carries some 100,000 clones, around four fifths recorded once. The chain joins TRBV19 to TRBJ2-3; TRBD2 aligns across 14 bases. The receptor's source is a man between 70 and 80 years old with active or convalescent COVID-19. Sample: peripheral blood. CDR3 loop: CASSMGLAGDRDTQYF. CDR3 sequence (DNA): TGTGCCAGTAGTATGGGACTAGCGGGGGATAGAGATACGCAGTATTTT. The whole variable domain, filled in from reference TRBV19 and TRBJ2-3, reads DGGITQSPKYLFRKEGQNVTLSCEQNLNHDAMYWYRQDPGQGLRLIYYSQIVNDFQKGDIAEGYSVSREKKESFPLTVTSAQKNPTAFYLCASSMGLAGDRDTQYFGPGTRLTVL.